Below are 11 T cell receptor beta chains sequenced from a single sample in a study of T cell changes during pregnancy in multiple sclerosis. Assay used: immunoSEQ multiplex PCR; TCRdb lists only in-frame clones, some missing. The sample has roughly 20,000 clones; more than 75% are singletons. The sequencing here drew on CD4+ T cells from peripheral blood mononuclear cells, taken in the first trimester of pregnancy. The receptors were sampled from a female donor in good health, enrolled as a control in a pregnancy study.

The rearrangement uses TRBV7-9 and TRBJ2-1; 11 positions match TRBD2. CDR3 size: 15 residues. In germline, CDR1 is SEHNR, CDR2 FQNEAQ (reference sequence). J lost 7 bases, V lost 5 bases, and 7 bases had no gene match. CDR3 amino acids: CASSPRLAGNNEQFF. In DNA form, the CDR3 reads TGTGCCAGCAGCCCTAGACTAGCGGGAAATAATGAGCAGTTCTTC.

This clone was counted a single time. The DNA for the CDR3 is TGTGCCAGCAGTGACCTTGACAGGGGAGAGGGCTACACCTTC. Translating gives CASSDLDRGEGYTF. The chain recombines TRBV6-4 with TRBJ1-2; 8 nucleotides agree with TRBD1. The CDR3 totals 14 residues. The trim removed 2 bases at V and 8 bases at J, leaving 7 bases unmatched. Per germline, CDR1 MRHNA and CDR2 SNTAGT.

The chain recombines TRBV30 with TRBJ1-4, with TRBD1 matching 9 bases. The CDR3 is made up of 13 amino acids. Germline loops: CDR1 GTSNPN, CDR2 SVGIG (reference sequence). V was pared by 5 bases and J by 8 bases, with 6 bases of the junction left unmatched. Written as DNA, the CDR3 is TGTGCCTGGGGCGGGACAGGGAAGGAAAAACTGTTTTTT. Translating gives CAWGGTGKEKLFF.

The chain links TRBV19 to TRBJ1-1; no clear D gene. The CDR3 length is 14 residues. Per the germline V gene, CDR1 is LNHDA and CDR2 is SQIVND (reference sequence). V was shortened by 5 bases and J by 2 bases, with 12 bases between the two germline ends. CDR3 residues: CASSGGWRNTEAFF. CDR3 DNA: TGTGCCAGTAGTGGCGGGTGGCGTAACACTGAAGCTTTCTTT.

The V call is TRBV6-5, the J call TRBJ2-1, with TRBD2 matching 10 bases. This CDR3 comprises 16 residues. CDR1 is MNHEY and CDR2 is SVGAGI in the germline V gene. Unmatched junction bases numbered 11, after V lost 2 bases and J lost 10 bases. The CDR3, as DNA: TGTGCCAGCAGTTACGGCGCTAGCGGGGGTCCCAAGGAGCAGTTCTTC. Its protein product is CASSYGASGGPKEQFF.

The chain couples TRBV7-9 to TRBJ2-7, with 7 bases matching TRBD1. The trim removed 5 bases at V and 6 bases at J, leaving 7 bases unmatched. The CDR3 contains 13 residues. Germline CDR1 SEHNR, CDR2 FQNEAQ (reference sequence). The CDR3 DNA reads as TGTGCCAGCAGCGTTGGGACAGCAGGCGAGCAGTACTTC. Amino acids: CASSVGTAGEQYF.

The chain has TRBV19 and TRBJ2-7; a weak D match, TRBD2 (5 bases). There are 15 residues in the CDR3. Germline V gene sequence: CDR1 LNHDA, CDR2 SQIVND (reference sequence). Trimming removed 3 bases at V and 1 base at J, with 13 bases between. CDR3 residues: CASSISREGSYEQYF. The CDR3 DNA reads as TGTGCCAGTAGTATTTCGCGTGAGGGTTCCTACGAGCAGTACTTC.

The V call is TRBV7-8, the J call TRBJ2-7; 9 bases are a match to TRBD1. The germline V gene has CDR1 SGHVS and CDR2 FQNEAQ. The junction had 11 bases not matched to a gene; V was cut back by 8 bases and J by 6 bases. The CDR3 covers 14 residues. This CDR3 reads CASGSGQGTGEQYF. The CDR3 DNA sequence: TGTGCCAGCGGAAGTGGACAGGGGACCGGCGAGCAGTACTTC.

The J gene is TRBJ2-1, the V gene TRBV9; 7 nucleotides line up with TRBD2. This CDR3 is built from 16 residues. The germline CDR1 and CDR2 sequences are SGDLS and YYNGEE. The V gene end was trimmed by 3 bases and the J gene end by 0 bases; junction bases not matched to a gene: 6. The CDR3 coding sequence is TGTGCCAGCAGCGCCGGGGGGTCGAGCTCCTACAATGAGCAGTTCTTC. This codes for CASSAGGSSSYNEQFF. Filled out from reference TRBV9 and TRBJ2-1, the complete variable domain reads DSGVTQTPKHLITATGQRVTLRCSPRSGDLSVYWYQQSLDQGLQFLIQYYNGEERAKGNILERFSAQQFPDLHSELNLSSLELGDSALYFCASSAGGSSSYNEQFFGPGTRLTVL.

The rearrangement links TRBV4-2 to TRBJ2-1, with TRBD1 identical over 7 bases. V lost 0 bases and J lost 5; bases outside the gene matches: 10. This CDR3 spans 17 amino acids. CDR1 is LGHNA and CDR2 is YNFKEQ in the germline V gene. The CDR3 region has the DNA TGTGCCAGCAGCCAAGACGAGGGGGCGCGGGCAAACAATGAGCAGTTCTTC. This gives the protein CASSQDEGARANNEQFF.

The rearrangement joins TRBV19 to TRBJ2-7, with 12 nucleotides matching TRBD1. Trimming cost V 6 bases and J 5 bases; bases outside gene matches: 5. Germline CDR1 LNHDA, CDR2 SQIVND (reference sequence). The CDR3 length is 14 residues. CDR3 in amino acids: CASSGGQGANEQYF. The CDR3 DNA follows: TGTGCCAGTAGCGGGGGACAGGGGGCGAACGAGCAGTACTTC.